This T cell receptor beta chain was captured by sequencing in a study of T-cell reconstitution after alpha-beta-depleted transplantation in children. This clonotype has more than one count but fewer than ten. Unique molecular identifiers were incorporated into the prepared TCRbeta library. Via MiXCR, TCRdb re-called the PCR reads, giving one row per CDR3 protein. The sample lists about 350,000 distinct CDR3 sequences, 16% seen once, with roughly 40% in the top ten. The CDR3 has 13 residues. Germline values: CDR1 ENHRY, CDR2 SYGVKD. Trimming removed 4 bases at V and 4 bases at J, with 10 bases between.

The TCR comes from a male patient between 2 and 15 years old who had a stem cell transplant for acute lymphoblastic leukemia, so the T cells may come from the graft donor. Sequences were derived from PBMCs, mostly from graft donor cells, sampled 360 days after TCRalphabeta/CD19-depleted stem cell transplant. J is TRBJ1-2 and V is TRBV10-3; D remains ambiguous. For the CDR3, the DNA is TGTGCCATCAGTGTTGGCGTGGGCTATGGCTACACCTTC. It specifies CAISVGVGYGYTF.